The 3 T cell receptor beta chains reported below all come from one sample, sequenced in a study of Ad26.COV2.S vaccination and SARS-CoV-2 variants. Method: immunoSEQ multiplex PCR; TCRdb's copy keeps in-frame clones and lacks some. The sample lists 250,000 to 300,000 clones; over 75% were seen once. Treatment described: around 19 received Ad26.COV2.S at low or high dose, single or two shots; 5 received placebo; per-sample allocation not given. Collection of the samples took place on day 63 after the first injection of vaccine or placebo. This specimen consisted of peripheral blood, obtained in a trial of Ad26.COV2.S vaccine versus placebo. All receptors derive from a person between 18 and 65 years old who received the Ad26.COV2.S COVID-19 vaccine or a placebo.

V usage is TRBV5-4 and J usage is TRBJ2-5; 11 bases line up with TRBD2. The junction had 5 bases not matched to a gene; V was cut back by 2 bases and J by 5 bases. The CDR3 runs 15 residues. Germline V gene data show CDR1 as SGHNT and CDR2 as YYREEE (reference sequence). CDR3 residues: CASSFLAGGRETQYF. In DNA, the CDR3 is TGTGCCAGCAGCTTTCTAGCGGGAGGAAGGGAGACCCAGTACTTC.

The V gene is TRBV6-5, the J gene TRBJ2-5, with D maybe TRBD1 (6 bases). Deletions cut 5 bases from V and 5 bases from J, with 15 bases between. There are 14 residues in the CDR3. Germline CDR1 MNHEY, CDR2 SVGAGI. The chain's CDR3 is CASSPPLGAETQYF. CDR3 DNA: TGTGCCAGCAGTCCCCCCTTGGGGGCGGAGACCCAGTACTTC.

The V call is TRBV18, the J call TRBJ2-2, with 7 bases aligning to TRBD2. V dropped 5 bases and J dropped 5; count of bases not matched to a gene: 8. CDR1 is KGHSH, CDR2 LQKENI, per germline. The CDR3 has 15 residues. The CDR3 sequence is CASSLGTIGTGELFF. The DNA for the CDR3 is TGTGCCAGCTCATTAGGGACTATCGGAACCGGGGAGCTGTTTTTT. The full variable domain, its missing parts supplied by reference TRBV18 and TRBJ2-2, is NAGVMQNPRHLVRRRGQEARLRCSPMKGHSHVYWYRQLPEEGLKFMVYLQKENIIDESGMPKERFSAEFPKEGPSILRIQQVVRGDSAAYFCASSLGTIGTGELFFGEGSRLTVL.